Listed here are 19 T cell receptor beta chains from one sample, sequenced in a study of T cells in Graves' hyperthyroidism and ophthalmopathy. The source material, RNA transcripts, was used to amplify TCR beta CDR3 regions. The TCR CDR3 first-round RT-PCR relied on the HTBI primer set. TCRdb redid the calling of the multiplex PCR reads with MiXCR, one entry per CDR3 protein. This table holds 490,000 or so distinct CDR3 sequences, under 25% found once. The material sequenced was blood. The receptors were sampled from a woman in her 70s with Graves' ophthalmopathy.

This chain links TRBV7-6 with TRBJ2-7; TRBD2 matches 8 bases. Germline CDR1 reads SGHVS; CDR2 reads FNYEAQ. This CDR3 has 15 amino acids. The V and J ends lost 3 bases and 3 bases, in that order; junction bases with no gene match: 7. CDR3 sequence reads: CASSLQRGQIYEQYF. DNA for the CDR3: TGTGCCAGCAGCTTGCAGCGGGGGCAGATCTACGAGCAGTACTTC.

This clonotype turned up a few times. J is TRBJ2-7 and V is TRBV3-1; D gene uncertain. The V end was cut by 4 bases, the J end by 3 bases, with 13 bases between. There are 14 residues in the CDR3. Germline lookup yields CDR1 LGHDT and CDR2 YNNKEL (reference sequence). CDR3: CASSPSFLLYEQYF. CDR3 nucleotide sequence: TGTGCCAGCAGCCCCAGCTTCCTCCTCTACGAGCAGTACTTC.

This clonotype was seen a handful of times. The CDR3 protein is CASSLGRGFEQFF. For the CDR3, the DNA is TGTGCCAGCAGCTTAGGTCGTGGGTTCGAGCAGTTCTTC. The chain has TRBV11-2 and TRBJ2-1; D is unclear. This CDR3 region has 13 residues. V lost 1 base and J lost 10, with 11 bases in between. CDR1 is SGHAT, CDR2 FQNNGV, per germline. Full variable domain (rest looked up from reference TRBV11-2 and TRBJ2-1): EAGVAQSPRYKIIEKRQSVAFWCNPISGHATLYWYQQILGQGPKLLIQFQNNGVVDDSQLPKDRFSAERLKGVDSTLKIQPAKLEDSAVYLCASSLGRGFEQFFGPGTRLTVL.

V gene TRBV29-1 combines with J gene TRBJ1-1; possible D gene TRBD1, 6 bases. The CDR3 is 17 amino acids. Between the trimmed V and J ends, which lost 7 bases and 0 bases, there was a span of 24 bases. Germline-derived CDR1 and CDR2 are SQVTM and ANQGSEA. The CDR3 DNA follows: TGCAGCGCCGGCGGGTACAGGGAAAGGGACATGAACACTGAAGCTTTCTTT. It yields the protein CSAGGYRERDMNTEAFF.

This clonotype showed up just a few times. The rearrangement links TRBV7-3 to TRBJ1-2; D not resolved. In germline, CDR1 is SGHTA, CDR2 FQGTGA. Between the trimmed V and J ends, which lost 2 bases and 0 bases, there was a span of 16 bases. The CDR3 extends over 17 amino acids. CDR3 loop: CASSLSAGFRANYGYTF. Here the CDR3 DNA reads TGTGCCAGCAGCTTATCCGCTGGGTTTCGCGCTAACTATGGCTACACCTTC.

The chain couples TRBV5-6 to TRBJ1-1; 8 bases are shared with TRBD1. Germline V gene data show CDR1 as SGHDT and CDR2 as YYEEEE. This CDR3 has 15 amino acids. Germline trimming cut 4 bases from V and 0 bases from J; bases unmatched to any gene: 5. The CDR3 DNA follows: TGTGCCAGCAGCACAGGGGGGGTAGTGAACACTGAAGCTTTCTTT. Protein: CASSTGGVVNTEAFF.

This clonotype appeared a few times. The J gene is TRBJ2-2, the V gene TRBV28; TRBD2 matches at 13 bases. Germline lookup yields CDR1 MDHEN and CDR2 SYDVKM. Trimming removed 6 bases from V and 1 base from J; junction bases left unmatched: 5. There are 17 residues in the CDR3. The CDR3 DNA reads as TGTGCCAGCAGCTGGACTAGCGGGAGAGGGAACACCGGGGAGCTGTTTTTT. It encodes CASSWTSGRGNTGELFF. Together with reference TRBV28 and TRBJ2-2, the CDR3 gives the full variable domain: DVKVTQSSRYLVKRTGEKVFLECVQDMDHENMFWYRQDPGLGLRLIYFSYDVKMKEKGDIPEGYSVSREKKERFSLILESASTNQTSMYLCASSWTSGRGNTGELFFGEGSRLTVL.

This clonotype has ten or more counts. This sequence joins TRBV29-1 and TRBJ2-5; TRBD1 or TRBD2 may be the D gene (5 bases each). The CDR3 sequence is 12 residues long. Trimming took off 4 bases at V and 3 bases at J, with 9 bases between the two ends. CDR1 and CDR2 from the germline V gene are SQVTM and ANQGSEA. CDR3 in amino acids: CSVVGTKETQYF. The CDR3 nucleotides are TGCAGCGTTGTCGGGACCAAAGAGACCCAGTACTTC.

This clonotype came up a few times. The chain has TRBV20-1 and TRBJ2-3; D is ambiguous. The CDR3 runs to 13 residues. V lost 5 bases and J lost 0, with 9 bases in between. Germline values: CDR1 DFQATT, CDR2 SNEGSKA (reference sequence). CDR3 nucleotide sequence: TGCAGTGCTGTGCCGGGCAGCACAGATACGCAGTATTTT. Protein: CSAVPGSTDTQYF.

This clonotype was observed a handful of times. The chain carries TRBV25-1 and TRBJ2-5; D is unresolved. The V end was cut by 7 bases, the J end by 5 bases, with 8 bases between. Germline CDR1 reads MGHDK; CDR2 reads SYGVNS. The CDR3 loop spans 11 amino acids. Here the CDR3 DNA reads TGTGCCAGCAAGGTGTGGGAGACCCAGTACTTC. Translated: CASKVWETQYF.

This sequence joins TRBV13 and TRBJ2-7, with TRBD1 matching over 10 bases. The CDR3 is made up of 14 amino acids. Trimming cost V 4 bases and J 5 bases; bases outside gene matches: 5. Germline V gene lookup returns CDR1 PRHDT and CDR2 FYEKMQ (reference sequence). CDR3 amino acids: CASSSRDRGHEQYF. The CDR3 region has the DNA TGTGCCAGCAGCTCCCGGGACAGGGGACACGAGCAGTACTTC.

This clonotype occurred a few times. The chain combines TRBV6-1 with TRBJ1-2, with D perhaps TRBD1 (5 bases). Germline-derived CDR1 and CDR2 are MNHNS and SASEGT. CDR3 length: 12 residues. V dropped 5 bases and J dropped 8 bases, with 12 bases sitting between them. For the CDR3, the DNA is TGTGCCAGCAGTTCCAACGGACACGGCTACACCTTC. Translation: CASSSNGHGYTF.

The V gene is TRBV5-1, the J gene TRBJ1-4; D gene ambiguous. Germline CDR1 and CDR2: SGHRS and YFSETQ. Trimming stripped 7 bases from V and 5 bases from J, with 15 bases between. The CDR3 sequence is 14 residues long. The CDR3 sequence: CASSLGFGNEKLFF. The CDR3 DNA reads TGCGCCAGCTCCCTCGGGTTTGGGAATGAAAAACTGTTTTTT.

This clonotype has only one observation. V is TRBV15 and J is TRBJ2-6, with D hard to call. From germline, CDR1 is LNHNV and CDR2 YYDKDF (reference sequence). Trimming removed 1 base at V and 0 bases at J, with 10 bases between. This CDR3 is built from 17 residues. The CDR3 here is CATSRGSLYSGANVLTF. The CDR3 region has the DNA TGTGCCACCAGCAGAGGCAGCCTATACTCTGGGGCCAACGTCCTGACTTTC.

In this sample, this clonotype turned up a few times. This sequence joins TRBV6-1 and TRBJ2-1; D is unresolved. There are 12 residues in the CDR3. The V gene's germline CDR1 is MNHNS and CDR2 SASEGT. Trimming pared 10 bases from V and 2 bases from J, leaving 9 bases between. The DNA of the CDR3 is TGTGCCACAACTAAAACCTACAATGAGCAGTTCTTC. Protein: CATTKTYNEQFF.

This clonotype was found a few times. The chain employs TRBV11-3 and TRBJ1-4, with D possibly matching TRBD1 (5 bases). Looked up from germline, CDR1 is SGHNT and CDR2 is YENEEA. V was trimmed by 5 bases and J by 6 bases, leaving 19 bases between them. This CDR3 has 16 amino acids. The CDR3 is CASSPGRGPADEKLFF. The DNA for the CDR3 is TGTGCCAGCAGCCCAGGCCGGGGCCCCGCGGATGAAAAACTGTTTTTT.

This clonotype was counted many times. The genes are TRBV11-3 and TRBJ2-5; 12 nucleotides align to TRBD2. V lost 6 bases, J lost 5 bases, and 7 bases stayed unmatched. The CDR3 loop spans 15 amino acids. Germline lookup yields CDR1 SGHNT and CDR2 YENEEA. The CDR3 DNA follows: TGTGCCAGCAGTCTAGGAACTAGCGGGAGGGAGACCCAGTACTTC. Its translation: CASSLGTSGRETQYF.

A few counts support this clonotype. The chain couples TRBV9 to TRBJ2-3; tentative D call: TRBD2 (6 bases). Trimming removed 0 bases at V and 4 bases at J, with 12 bases between. This CDR3 region has 15 residues. The germline gives CDR1 SGDLS, CDR2 YYNGEE. CDR3: CASSVAPGDADTQYF. In DNA form, the CDR3 reads TGTGCCAGCAGCGTAGCCCCGGGAGATGCAGATACGCAGTATTTT.

The chain recombines TRBV2 with TRBJ1-5; D call uncertain. The CDR3 runs to 14 residues. The V gene lost 4 bases and the J gene lost 5 bases, with 12 bases spanning the gap. From germline, CDR1 is SNHLY and CDR2 FYNNEI. CDR3 residues: CASSGPLPHQPQHF. DNA for the CDR3: TGTGCCAGCAGTGGGCCTTTACCCCATCAGCCCCAGCATTTT.